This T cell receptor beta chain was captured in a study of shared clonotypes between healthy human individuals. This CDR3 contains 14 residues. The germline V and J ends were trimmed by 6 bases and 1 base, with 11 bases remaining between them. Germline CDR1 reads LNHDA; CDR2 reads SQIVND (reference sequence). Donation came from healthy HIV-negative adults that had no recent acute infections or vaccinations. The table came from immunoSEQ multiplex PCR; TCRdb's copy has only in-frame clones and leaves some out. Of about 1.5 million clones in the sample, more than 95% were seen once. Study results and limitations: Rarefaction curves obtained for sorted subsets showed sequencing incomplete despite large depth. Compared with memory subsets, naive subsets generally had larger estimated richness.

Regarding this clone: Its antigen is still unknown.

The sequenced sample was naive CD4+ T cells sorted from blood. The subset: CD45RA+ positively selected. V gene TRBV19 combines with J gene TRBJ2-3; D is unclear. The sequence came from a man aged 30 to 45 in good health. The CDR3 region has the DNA TGTGCCAGTAGGAGTATACGGGGCACAGATACGCAGTATTTT. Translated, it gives CASRSIRGTDTQYF. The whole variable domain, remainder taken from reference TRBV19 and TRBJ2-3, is DGGITQSPKYLFRKEGQNVTLSCEQNLNHDAMYWYRQDPGQGLRLIYYSQIVNDFQKGDIAEGYSVSREKKESFPLTVTSAQKNPTAFYLCASRSIRGTDTQYFGPGTRLTVL.